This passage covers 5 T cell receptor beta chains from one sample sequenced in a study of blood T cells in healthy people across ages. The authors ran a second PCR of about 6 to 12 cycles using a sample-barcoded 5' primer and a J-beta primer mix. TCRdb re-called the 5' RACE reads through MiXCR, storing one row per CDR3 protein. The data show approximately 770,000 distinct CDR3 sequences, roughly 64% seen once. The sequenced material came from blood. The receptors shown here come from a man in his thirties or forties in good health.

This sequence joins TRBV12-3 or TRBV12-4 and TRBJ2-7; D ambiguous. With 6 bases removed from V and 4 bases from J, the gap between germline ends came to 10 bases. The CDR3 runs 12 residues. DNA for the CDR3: TGTGCCAGCAGCAACACAAAATACGAGCAGTACTTC. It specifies CASSNTKYEQYF.

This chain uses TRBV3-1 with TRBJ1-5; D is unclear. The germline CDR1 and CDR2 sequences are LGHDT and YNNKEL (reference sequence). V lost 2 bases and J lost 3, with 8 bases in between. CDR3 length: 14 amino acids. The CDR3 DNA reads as TGTGCCAGCAGCCAACCGGGAGCCAATCAGCCCCAGCATTTT. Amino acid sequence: CASSQPGANQPQHF.

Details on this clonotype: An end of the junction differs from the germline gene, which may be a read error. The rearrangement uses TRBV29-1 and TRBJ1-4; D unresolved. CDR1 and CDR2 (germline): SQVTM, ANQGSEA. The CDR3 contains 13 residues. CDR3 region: CSVGWATNERLFF. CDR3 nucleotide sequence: TGCAGCGTTGGCTGGGCAACTAATGAAAGACTGTTTTTT.

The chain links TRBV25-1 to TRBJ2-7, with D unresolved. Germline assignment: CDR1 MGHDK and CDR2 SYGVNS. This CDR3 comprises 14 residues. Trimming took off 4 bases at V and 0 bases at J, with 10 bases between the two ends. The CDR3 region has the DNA TGTGCCAGCAGTGGTACATTTAGCTCCTACGAGCAGTACTTC. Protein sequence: CASSGTFSSYEQYF.

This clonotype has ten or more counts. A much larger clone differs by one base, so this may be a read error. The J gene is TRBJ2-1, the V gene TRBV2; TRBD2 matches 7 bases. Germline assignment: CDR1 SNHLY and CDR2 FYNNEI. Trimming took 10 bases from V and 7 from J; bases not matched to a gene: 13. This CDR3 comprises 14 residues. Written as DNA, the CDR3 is TGTGCCAAGCAGGGACGAGCGGGGAATAATGAGCAGTTCTTC. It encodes CAKQGRAGNNEQFF. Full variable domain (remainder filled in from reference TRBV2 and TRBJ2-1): EPEVTQTPSHQVTQMGQEVILRCVPISNHLYFYWYRQILGQKVEFLVSFYNNEISEKSEIFDDQFSVERPDGSNFTLKIRSTKLEDSAMYFCAKQGRAGNNEQFFGPGTRLTVL.